These 26 T cell receptor beta chains came from one sample sequenced in a study of blood T cell repertoires in COVID-19. TCRdb's copy holds only in-frame clones and misses some; the assay was immunoSEQ multiplex PCR. The sample gives approximately 300,000 clones, 86% of which show up once; roughly 1.6% is in the top ten. Sequenced input: peripheral blood. The receptor set was obtained from a woman between 45 and 65 years old with acute or convalescent COVID-19.

The gene calls are TRBV5-1 and TRBJ2-7; D remains ambiguous. This CDR3 contains 13 residues. The V gene lost 4 bases and the J gene lost 0 bases, with 8 bases spanning the gap. CDR1 and CDR2 (germline): SGHRS, YFSETQ. Here the CDR3 reads CASSPPNSYEQYF. CDR3 bases: TGCGCCAGCAGCCCTCCTAACTCCTACGAGCAGTACTTC.

J is TRBJ2-7 and V is TRBV27; the match to TRBD2 covers 9 bases. The ends lost 2 bases at V and 6 bases at J; junction bases unmatched: 5. This CDR3 has 14 residues. CDR1 and CDR2 (germline): MNHEY, SMNVEV (reference sequence). This CDR3 is CASSLGLAGSEQYF. The CDR3 DNA sequence: TGTGCCAGCAGTTTAGGGCTAGCGGGAAGCGAGCAGTACTTC.

V is TRBV11-2 and J is TRBJ1-1; D not certain. CDR1 is SGHAT and CDR2 is FQNNGV in the germline V gene. The germline V and J ends were trimmed by 5 bases and 5 bases, with 15 bases remaining between them. CDR3 length: 14 amino acids. The CDR3 here is CASSPPATGTEAFF. DNA for the CDR3: TGTGCCAGCAGCCCCCCCGCAACGGGGACTGAAGCTTTCTTT.

V gene TRBV3-1 (or the pseudogene TRBV3-2) combines with J gene TRBJ2-1; the match to TRBD1 covers 10 bases. CDR1 and CDR2 from the germline V gene are LGHDT and YNNKEL (reference sequence). The CDR3 has 14 amino acids. The V segment lost 4 bases and the J segment 7 bases; nucleotides outside the gene matches: 4. The CDR3 nucleotides read TGTGCCAGCAGCCCGTGGACAGGGGGGAATGAGCAGTTCTTC. Translating it yields CASSPWTGGNEQFF.

In its sample, this clone was seen a few times. This chain links TRBV18 with TRBJ2-2; 11 bases match TRBD2. CDR1 and CDR2 (germline): KGHSH, LQKENI. The V gene end was trimmed by 3 bases and the J gene end by 7 bases; junction bases not matched to a gene: 4. The length of the CDR3 is 15 residues. CDR3 sequence: CASSPLLAGGGELFF. The CDR3 coding sequence is TGTGCCAGCTCACCGCTCCTAGCGGGAGGCGGGGAGCTGTTTTTT.

This sequence joins TRBV11-2 and TRBJ2-3; TRBD2 matches at 12 bases. CDR1 and CDR2 from the germline V gene are SGHAT and FQNNGV. J gave up 3 bases and V 3 bases, and 4 bases lay outside the gene matches. CDR3 length equals 16 residues. CDR3 in amino acids: CASSFGLAGSTDTQYF. DNA of the CDR3: TGTGCCAGCAGCTTTGGACTAGCGGGGTCTACAGATACGCAGTATTTT. The full variable domain, in which reference TRBV11-2 and TRBJ2-3 provide the parts outside the CDR3, is EAGVAQSPRYKIIEKRQSVAFWCNPISGHATLYWYQQILGQGPKLLIQFQNNGVVDDSQLPKDRFSAERLKGVDSTLKIQPAKLEDSAVYLCASSFGLAGSTDTQYFGPGTRLTVL.

V gene TRBV2 combines with J gene TRBJ2-5; D call uncertain. Germline lookup yields CDR1 SNHLY and CDR2 FYNNEI. V lost 7 bases to trimming and J lost 0 bases, with 6 bases between them. CDR3 size: 12 residues. CDR3 in amino acids: CASMTNQETQYF. CDR3 bases: TGTGCCAGCATGACAAACCAAGAGACCCAGTACTTC.

This clone was counted once. This rearrangement joins TRBV6-5 to TRBJ2-7; 8 nucleotides line up with TRBD1. CDR3 length equals 13 residues. Germline V CDR1 and CDR2: MNHEY, SVGAGI. With 8 bases clipped from V and 0 bases from J, the junction kept 3 bases outside the gene matches. The CDR3 protein is CASRGQASYEQYF. In DNA form, the CDR3 reads TGTGCCAGCCGGGGACAGGCCTCCTACGAGCAGTACTTC.

V usage is TRBV11-2 and J usage is TRBJ2-1, with TRBD2 matching 8 bases. CDR3 size: 15 residues. J was trimmed by 9 bases and V by 4 bases; bases with no gene match: 11. Per the germline V gene, CDR1 is SGHAT and CDR2 is FQNNGV. The CDR3 protein is CASSSVKGLAGEQFF. The CDR3 bases are TGTGCCAGCAGCTCCGTGAAAGGACTAGCTGGTGAGCAGTTCTTC.

The chain has TRBV28 and TRBJ2-2; D might be TRBD2 (5 bases). Trimming pared 5 bases from V and 4 bases from J, leaving 17 bases between. The CDR3 loop spans 16 amino acids. Germline V gene lookup returns CDR1 MDHEN and CDR2 SYDVKM. This CDR3 is CASSRPRWAGTGELFF. The CDR3 coding sequence is TGTGCCAGCAGTCGCCCCAGATGGGCGGGCACCGGGGAGCTGTTTTTT.

About this clone itself: A clone one base away is much larger, so this may be a read error. The chain combines TRBV7-9 with TRBJ2-7; D unresolved. V was clipped by 6 bases and J by 2 bases, with 5 bases between them. CDR1 and CDR2 (germline): SEHNR, FQNEAQ (reference sequence). The CDR3 is made up of 11 amino acids. The CDR3 DNA is TGTGCCAGCAGTCCTCCCTACGAGCAGTACTTC. Protein: CASSPPYEQYF.

This rearrangement joins TRBV19 to TRBJ1-6, with TRBD1 identical over 10 bases. V trimming: 4 bases; J trimming: 9 bases; junction bases outside the gene matches: 9. This CDR3 has 16 amino acids. Germline V gene sequence: CDR1 LNHDA, CDR2 SQIVND (reference sequence). The CDR3 protein is CASSTPRTGGGSPLHF. The CDR3, as DNA: TGTGCCAGTAGTACCCCCCGGACAGGGGGAGGTTCACCCCTCCACTTT.

The V and J genes are TRBV28 and TRBJ2-1; 7 nucleotides align to TRBD1. The CDR3 covers 13 residues. Germline CDR1 is MDHEN and CDR2 is SYDVKM. Losses at the gene ends were 10 bases for V and 3 bases for J; bases not matched to a gene: 6. The DNA for the CDR3 is TGTGCCACCAATCGGGACAGCTACAATGAGCAGTTCTTC. Amino acids: CATNRDSYNEQFF.

CDR3 region: CASSLLAGAGEQYF. DNA of the CDR3: TGTGCCAGCAGTTTGCTAGCGGGAGCCGGCGAGCAGTACTTC. The chain links TRBV28 to TRBJ2-7; 10 bases line up with TRBD2. The CDR3 has 14 amino acids. V shed 3 bases, J shed 6 bases, and the junction held 5 bases outside the gene matches. Germline lookup yields CDR1 MDHEN and CDR2 SYDVKM.

V and J are TRBV19 and TRBJ2-7; D might be TRBD2 (6 bases). Trimming removed 9 bases from V and 2 bases from J, with 20 bases in between. The CDR3 sequence is 15 residues long. From germline, CDR1 is LNHDA and CDR2 SQIVND (reference sequence). The CDR3 DNA reads TGTGCCAGCTCTCCCCCGGTTAGCGGCACCTACGAGCAGTACTTC. This encodes CASSPPVSGTYEQYF.

The rearrangement links TRBV2 to TRBJ1-3; 9 positions agree with TRBD1. Germline V lookup: CDR1 SNHLY, CDR2 FYNNEI. This CDR3 has 15 amino acids. The V segment lost 6 bases and the J segment 2 bases; nucleotides outside the gene matches: 5. CDR3 sequence: CASSPTGGPGNTIYF. DNA for the CDR3: TGTGCCAGCAGCCCGACAGGGGGACCTGGAAACACCATATATTTT.

The chain combines TRBV5-4 with TRBJ2-1, with 15 nucleotides matching TRBD2. CDR1 SGHNT and CDR2 YYREEE come from the germline V gene (reference sequence). This CDR3 comprises 16 residues. J gave up 9 bases and V 4 bases, and 8 bases lay outside the gene matches. The CDR3 protein is CASSRTSGRAVAEQFF. CDR3 DNA: TGTGCCAGCAGCAGGACTAGCGGGAGGGCCGTGGCTGAGCAGTTCTTC.

This clone was observed a handful of times. The rearrangement links TRBV28 to TRBJ2-7; 10 bases align to TRBD2. CDR1 and CDR2 (germline): MDHEN, SYDVKM. This CDR3 is 15 amino acids long. V shed 6 bases, J shed 1 base, and the junction held 6 bases outside the gene matches. CDR3 region: CASRRAGGQSYEQYF. The DNA of the CDR3 is TGTGCCAGCAGGCGAGCGGGAGGGCAGTCCTACGAGCAGTACTTC.

DNA of the CDR3: TGTGCCAGCAGTTTATCTTCAGGGGGAGGTGAGCAGTTCTTC. It translates to CASSLSSGGGEQFF. J is TRBJ2-1 and V is TRBV28; a possible D gene is TRBD1 (7 bases). Trimming stripped 1 base from V and 9 bases from J, with 13 bases between. The CDR3 runs 14 residues. Germline V gene sequence: CDR1 MDHEN, CDR2 SYDVKM. Based on the CDR3 plus reference TRBV28 and TRBJ2-1, the full variable domain is DVKVTQSSRYLVKRTGEKVFLECVQDMDHENMFWYRQDPGLGLRLIYFSYDVKMKEKGDIPEGYSVSREKKERFSLILESASTNQTSMYLCASSLSSGGGEQFFGPGTRLTVL.

V gene TRBV6-6 combines with J gene TRBJ1-6, with TRBD1 as a possible D gene (6 bases). The CDR3 totals 16 residues. The ends were cut back, 2 bases at V and 5 bases at J, with 13 bases in the middle. CDR1 is MNHNY, CDR2 SVGAGI, per germline (reference sequence). CDR3 residues: CASSYGRDIDNSPLHF. The CDR3 nucleotides are TGTGCCAGCAGTTACGGCCGGGACATCGATAATTCACCCCTCCACTTT.

The rearrangement links TRBV7-9 to TRBJ2-3; 7 nucleotides agree with TRBD2. The CDR3 contains 14 residues. J gave up 5 bases and V 4 bases, and 6 bases lay outside the gene matches. CDR1 and CDR2 (germline): SEHNR, FQNEAQ (reference sequence). For the CDR3, the DNA is TGTGCCAGCAGCTACGCGGGAGTCGGAGATACGCAGTATTTT. Its protein is CASSYAGVGDTQYF.

About this clone: This CDR3 is also generated by other DNA sequences in the sample. The chain combines TRBV9 with TRBJ1-1; 7 bases line up with TRBD1. CDR3 size: 14 residues. With V trimmed by 0 bases and J by 2 bases, 1 base remained unmatched. Germline V gives CDR1 SGDLS, CDR2 YYNGEE. The CDR3: CASSVGTGNTEAFF. The CDR3 DNA reads as TGTGCCAGCAGCGTAGGGACAGGAAACACTGAAGCTTTCTTT.

The sample holds one count of this clone. CDR3 coding DNA: TGTGCCAGCTCACCGAGGGCGGCGACGGGCCTTGGGAATCAGCCCCAGCATTTT. It codes for CASSPRAATGLGNQPQHF. The rearrangement links TRBV18 to TRBJ1-5, with D uncertain. The CDR3 contains 18 residues. V was clipped by 3 bases and J by 4 bases, with 22 bases between them. Germline V gene data show CDR1 as KGHSH and CDR2 as LQKENI.

This clone was seen only a few times. V usage is TRBV7-9 and J usage is TRBJ2-7, with D perhaps matching TRBD1 (6 bases). V was pared by 5 bases and J by 2 bases, with 10 bases between. The CDR3 is 13 residues long. Looked up from germline, CDR1 is SEHNR and CDR2 is FQNEAQ (reference sequence). This chain's CDR3 is CASSPRTAYEQYF. The CDR3 nucleotides read TGTGCCAGCAGCCCTAGGACAGCCTACGAGCAGTACTTC. Supplemented by reference TRBV7-9 and TRBJ2-7, the full variable domain reads DTGVSQNPRHKITKRGQNVTFRCDPISEHNRLYWYRQTLGQGPEFLTYFQNEAQLEKSRLLSDRFSAERPKGSFSTLEIQRTEQGDSAMYLCASSPRTAYEQYFGPGTRLTVT.

The rearrangement links TRBV11-2 to TRBJ1-1; TRBD1 is a possible D gene (6 bases). The CDR3 is made up of 13 amino acids. In germline, CDR1 is SGHAT, CDR2 FQNNGV. V was pared by 5 bases and J by 5 bases, with 12 bases between. This CDR3 reads CASSVTGLTEAFF. CDR3 nucleotide sequence: TGTGCCAGCAGCGTAACAGGGTTAACTGAAGCTTTCTTT.

The chain carries TRBV28 and TRBJ2-1, with 10 bases identical to TRBD2. This CDR3 is built from 18 residues. Per the germline V gene, CDR1 is MDHEN and CDR2 is SYDVKM. Germline trimming cut 4 bases from V and 1 base from J; bases unmatched to any gene: 10. CDR3 in DNA: TGTGCCAGCAGTTCAGCCGGACTAGCGGAACTTTCCTACAATGAGCAGTTCTTC. This gives the protein CASSSAGLAELSYNEQFF.